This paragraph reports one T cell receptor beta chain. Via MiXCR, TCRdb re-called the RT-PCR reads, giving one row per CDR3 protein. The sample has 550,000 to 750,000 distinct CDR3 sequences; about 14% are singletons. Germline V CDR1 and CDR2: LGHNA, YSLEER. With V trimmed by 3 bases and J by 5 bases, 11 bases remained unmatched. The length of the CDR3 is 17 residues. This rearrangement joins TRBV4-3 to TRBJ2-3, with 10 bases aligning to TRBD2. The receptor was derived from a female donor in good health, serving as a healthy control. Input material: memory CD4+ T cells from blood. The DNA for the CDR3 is TGCGCCAGCAGCCAGGACTCTAGCGGGGGCGTGGGAGATACGCAGTATTTT. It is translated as CASSQDSSGGVGDTQYF.